This entry lists 8 T cell receptor beta chains sequenced from one sample in a study of cytomegalovirus exposure and HLA in healthy donors. The PCR employed 60 Vbeta primers together with 13 Jbeta primers. Method: immunoSEQ multiplex PCR; TCRdb's copy keeps in-frame clones and lacks some. Its table lists around 120,000 clones. Sequencing was performed on PBMCs. The receptors stem from a man aged 45-65 years in good health and CMV-seronegative.

The gene calls are TRBV7-3 and TRBJ2-1; 8 nucleotides line up with TRBD1. The CDR3 covers 15 residues. Germline lookup yields CDR1 SGHTA and CDR2 FQGTGA. V was clipped by 5 bases and J by 0 bases; unmatched bases: 3. The CDR3 DNA reads TGTGCCAGCAGCGCCGGGACAGGCTCCTACAATGAGCAGTTCTTC. Protein sequence: CASSAGTGSYNEQFF.

J is TRBJ2-1 and V is TRBV5-1; 7 nucleotides match TRBD2. V shed 3 bases, J shed 5 bases, and the junction held 8 bases outside the gene matches. Germline CDR1 is SGHRS and CDR2 is YFSETQ. The CDR3 totals 15 residues. The CDR3 loop reads CASSWGGSGDNEQFF. Written as DNA, the CDR3 is TGCGCCAGCAGCTGGGGGGGGAGCGGGGACAATGAGCAGTTCTTC.

The J gene is TRBJ2-1, the V gene TRBV5-4, with 11 bases that match TRBD1. This CDR3 region has 17 residues. V lost 4 bases to trimming and J lost 3 bases; unmatched junction nucleotides: 9. Per germline, CDR1 SGHNT and CDR2 YYREEE (reference sequence). As DNA, the CDR3 is TGTGCCAGCAGCCCGACCGGACAGGGGGCTCTCTACAATGAGCAGTTCTTC. It translates to CASSPTGQGALYNEQFF.

The chain joins TRBV2 to TRBJ1-1; D might be TRBD1 (5 bases). The CDR3 contains 12 residues. V lost 5 bases to trimming and J lost 6 bases, with 10 bases between them. Germline assignment: CDR1 SNHLY and CDR2 FYNNEI. CDR3 sequence: CASSKPTAEAFF. In DNA form, the CDR3 reads TGTGCCAGCAGTAAACCGACAGCTGAAGCTTTCTTT.

For the CDR3, the DNA is TGCGCCAGCAGCTTGGCAGGGTATGGAAACACCATATATTTT. Its translation: CASSLAGYGNTIYF. This chain uses TRBV5-1 with TRBJ1-3; a weak D match, TRBD1 (5 bases). The CDR3 is made up of 14 amino acids. The V gene lost 0 bases and the J gene lost 3 bases, with 7 bases spanning the gap. Germline V gene sequence: CDR1 SGHRS, CDR2 YFSETQ.

CDR3 protein: CAWSKGEPTDTQYF. CDR3 DNA: TGTGCCTGGAGTAAGGGGGAGCCCACAGATACGCAGTATTTT. This chain links TRBV30 with TRBJ2-3; maybe TRBD1 (6 bases). V was shortened by 2 bases and J by 2 bases, with 11 bases between the two germline ends. The CDR3 has 14 amino acids. Germline V gene sequence: CDR1 GTSNPN, CDR2 SVGIG (reference sequence).

This chain uses TRBV14 with TRBJ2-7; 12 nucleotides line up with TRBD2. CDR1 SGHDN and CDR2 FVKESK come from the germline V gene. The trim removed 6 bases at V and 6 bases at J, leaving 3 bases unmatched. The CDR3 runs 13 residues. The CDR3: CASRTSGRSEQYF. In DNA, the CDR3 is TGTGCCAGCAGGACTAGCGGGAGATCCGAGCAGTACTTC. The complete variable domain, with remaining parts taken from reference TRBV14 and TRBJ2-7, reads EAGVTQFPSHSVIEKGQTVTLRCDPISGHDNLYWYRRVMGKEIKFLLHFVKESKQDESGMPNNRFLAERTGGTYSTLKVQPAELEDSGVYFCASRTSGRSEQYFGPGTRLTVT.

This chain joins TRBV10-2 and TRBJ1-3; perhaps TRBD1 as D (6 bases). CDR1 is WSHSY, CDR2 SAAADI, per germline. Trimming cost V 7 bases and J 0 bases, with 16 bases left between them. This CDR3 contains 16 residues. CDR3 sequence (DNA): TGCGCCAGCAAAGCCGGACAGACGAACTCTGGAAACACCATATATTTT. Its translation is CASKAGQTNSGNTIYF.